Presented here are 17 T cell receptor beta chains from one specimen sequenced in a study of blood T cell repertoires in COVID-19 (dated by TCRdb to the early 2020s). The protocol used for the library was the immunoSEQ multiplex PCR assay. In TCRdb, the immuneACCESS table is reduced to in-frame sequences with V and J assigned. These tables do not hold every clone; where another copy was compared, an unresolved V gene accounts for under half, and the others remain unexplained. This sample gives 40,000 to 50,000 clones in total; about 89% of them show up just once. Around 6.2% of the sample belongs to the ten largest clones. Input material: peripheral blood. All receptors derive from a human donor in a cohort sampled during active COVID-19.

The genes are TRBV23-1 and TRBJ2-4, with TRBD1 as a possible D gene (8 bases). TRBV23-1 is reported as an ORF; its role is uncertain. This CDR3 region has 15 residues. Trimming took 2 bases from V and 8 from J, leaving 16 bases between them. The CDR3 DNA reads TGCGCCAGCAGTCAACCTTACAGGGGGGGGGACATTCAGTACTTC. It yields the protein CASSQPYRGGDIQYF.

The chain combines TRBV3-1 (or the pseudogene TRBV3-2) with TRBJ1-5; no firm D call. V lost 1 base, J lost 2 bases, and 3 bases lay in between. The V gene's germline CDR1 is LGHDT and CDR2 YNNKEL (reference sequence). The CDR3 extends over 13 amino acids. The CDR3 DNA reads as TGTGCCAGCAGCCAAGGAGGCAATCAGCCCCAGCATTTT. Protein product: CASSQGGNQPQHF.

The CDR3: CAWSDTYYEQYF. CDR3 in DNA: TGTGCCTGGAGTGATACTTATTACGAGCAGTACTTC. The gene calls are TRBV30 and TRBJ2-7; no reliable D call. Trimming left V 1 base short and J 4 bases short, with 8 bases between. Germline CDR1 GTSNPN, CDR2 SVGIG (reference sequence). The CDR3 totals 12 residues.

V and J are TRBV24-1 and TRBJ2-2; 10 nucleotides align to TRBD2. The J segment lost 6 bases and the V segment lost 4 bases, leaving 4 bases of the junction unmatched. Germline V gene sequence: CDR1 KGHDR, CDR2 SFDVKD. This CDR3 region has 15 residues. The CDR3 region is CATSDSGGAPGELFF. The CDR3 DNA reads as TGTGCCACCAGTGACAGCGGGGGGGCCCCCGGGGAGCTGTTTTTT.

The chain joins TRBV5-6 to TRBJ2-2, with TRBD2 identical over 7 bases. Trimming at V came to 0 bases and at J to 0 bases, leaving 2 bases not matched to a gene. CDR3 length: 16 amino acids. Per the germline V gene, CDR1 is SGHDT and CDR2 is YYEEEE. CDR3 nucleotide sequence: TGTGCCAGCAGCTTGGGGCTAGCGGCGAACACCGGGGAGCTGTTTTTT. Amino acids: CASSLGLAANTGELFF.

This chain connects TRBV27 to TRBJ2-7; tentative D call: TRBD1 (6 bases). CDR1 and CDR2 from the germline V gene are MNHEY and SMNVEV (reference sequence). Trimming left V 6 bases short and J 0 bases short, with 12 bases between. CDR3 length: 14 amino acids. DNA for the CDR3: TGTGCCAGCAGACCCCGGACAGCCTCCTACGAGCAGTACTTC. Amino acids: CASRPRTASYEQYF.

In nucleotides, the CDR3 is TGCGCCAGCAGCTCTCTAGCGGGAGGCACAGATACGCAGTATTTT. This codes for CASSSLAGGTDTQYF. The rearrangement links TRBV5-1 to TRBJ2-3; TRBD2 matches at 10 bases. The CDR3 spans 15 residues. The germline CDR1 and CDR2 sequences are SGHRS and YFSETQ. With 3 bases clipped from V and 1 base from J, the junction kept 2 bases outside the gene matches.

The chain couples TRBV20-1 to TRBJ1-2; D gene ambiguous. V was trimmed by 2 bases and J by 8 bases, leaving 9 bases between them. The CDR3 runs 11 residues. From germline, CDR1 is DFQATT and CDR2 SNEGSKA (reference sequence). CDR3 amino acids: CSARRGVGYTF. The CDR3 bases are TGCAGTGCTAGACGCGGGGTAGGCTACACCTTC.

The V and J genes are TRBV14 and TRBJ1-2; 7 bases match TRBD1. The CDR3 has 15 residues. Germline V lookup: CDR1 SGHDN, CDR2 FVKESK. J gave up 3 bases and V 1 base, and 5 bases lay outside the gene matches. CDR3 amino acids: CASSQGAGGDYGYTF. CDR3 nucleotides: TGTGCCAGCAGCCAAGGGGCAGGGGGTGACTATGGCTACACCTTC.

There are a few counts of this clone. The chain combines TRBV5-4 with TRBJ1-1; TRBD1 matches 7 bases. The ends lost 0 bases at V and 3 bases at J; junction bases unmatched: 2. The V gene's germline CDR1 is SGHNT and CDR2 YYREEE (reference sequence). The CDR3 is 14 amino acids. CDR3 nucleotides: TGTGCCAGCAGCTTGGACAGGGGCCACACTGAAGCTTTCTTT. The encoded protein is CASSLDRGHTEAFF.

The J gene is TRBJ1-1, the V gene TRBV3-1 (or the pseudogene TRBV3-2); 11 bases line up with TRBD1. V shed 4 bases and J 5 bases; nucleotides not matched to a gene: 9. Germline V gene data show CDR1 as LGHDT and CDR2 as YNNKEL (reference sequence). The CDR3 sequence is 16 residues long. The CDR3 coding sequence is TGTGCCAGCAGCCTCGGGACAGGGGGGGCGTTGACTGAAGCTTTCTTT. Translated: CASSLGTGGALTEAFF.

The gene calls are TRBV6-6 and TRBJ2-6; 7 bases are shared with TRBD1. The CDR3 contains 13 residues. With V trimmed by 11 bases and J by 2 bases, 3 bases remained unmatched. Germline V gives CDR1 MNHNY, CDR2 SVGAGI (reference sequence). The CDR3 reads CACGQAGANVLTF. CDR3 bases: TGTGCCTGCGGACAGGCTGGGGCCAACGTCCTGACTTTC.

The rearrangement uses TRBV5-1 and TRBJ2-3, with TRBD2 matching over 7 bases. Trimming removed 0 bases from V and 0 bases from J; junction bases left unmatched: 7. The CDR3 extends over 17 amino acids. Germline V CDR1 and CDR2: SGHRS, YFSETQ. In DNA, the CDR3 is TGCGCCAGCAGCTTGGGAGATCTAGCGGATAGCACAGATACGCAGTATTTT. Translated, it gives CASSLGDLADSTDTQYF.

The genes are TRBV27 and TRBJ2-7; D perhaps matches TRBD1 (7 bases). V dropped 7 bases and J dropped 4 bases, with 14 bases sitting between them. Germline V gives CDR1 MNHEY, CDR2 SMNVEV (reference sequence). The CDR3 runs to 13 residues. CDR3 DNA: TGTGCCAGCATGCAGGGGGGCGGATACGAGCAGTACTTC. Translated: CASMQGGGYEQYF.

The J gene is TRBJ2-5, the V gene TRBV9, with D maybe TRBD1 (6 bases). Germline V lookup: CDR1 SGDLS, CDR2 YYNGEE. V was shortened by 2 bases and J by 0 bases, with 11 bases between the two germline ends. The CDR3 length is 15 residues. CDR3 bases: TGTGCCAGCAGCGTTCAGGGGTTCCACCAAGAGACCCAGTACTTC. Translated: CASSVQGFHQETQYF.

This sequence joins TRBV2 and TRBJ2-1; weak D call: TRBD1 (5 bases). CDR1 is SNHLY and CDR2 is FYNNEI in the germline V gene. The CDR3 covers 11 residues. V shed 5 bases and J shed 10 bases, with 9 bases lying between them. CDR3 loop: CASSNDREQFF. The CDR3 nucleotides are TGTGCCAGCAGTAACGACAGAGAGCAGTTCTTC.

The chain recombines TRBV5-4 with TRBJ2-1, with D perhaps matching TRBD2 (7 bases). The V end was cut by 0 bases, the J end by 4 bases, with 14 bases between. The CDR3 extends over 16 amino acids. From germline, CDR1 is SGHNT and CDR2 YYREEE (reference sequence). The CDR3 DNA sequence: TGTGCCAGCAGCTTGGGTGGGGGGGCAATATACAATGAGCAGTTCTTC. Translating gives CASSLGGGAIYNEQFF.